Shown below are 21 T cell receptor beta chains from a single sample sequenced in a study of blood T cell repertoires in COVID-19. Here immunoSEQ multiplex PCR was the method, and the copy in TCRdb shows in-frame clones only, minus some. The sample has some 33,000 clones; nearly 90% are singletons. The sequenced material came from peripheral blood. All receptors come from a human donor in a cohort sampled during active COVID-19.

This clone was found a few times. This chain joins TRBV27 and TRBJ1-4; D is perhaps TRBD1 (6 bases). The CDR3 is made up of 14 amino acids. V lost 4 bases, J lost 0 bases, and 6 bases lay in between. The germline V gene encodes CDR1 MNHEY and CDR2 SMNVEV (reference sequence). CDR3 in amino acids: CASSYRATNEKLFF. Written as DNA, the CDR3 is TGTGCCAGCAGTTACAGGGCAACTAATGAAAAACTGTTTTTT.

The chain recombines TRBV23-1 with TRBJ2-5; 9 bases line up with TRBD2. TRBV23-1 is classed as an ORF, of uncertain function. The CDR3 has 15 residues. After removal of 0 bases from V and 5 bases from J, the junction contained 4 bases not matched to a gene. CDR3 nucleotides: TGCGCCAGCAGTCAATCGCTAGCGGGGTGGGAGACCCAGTACTTC. Translated, it gives CASSQSLAGWETQYF.

This clone was detected only once. The chain combines TRBV3-1 (or the pseudogene TRBV3-2) with TRBJ2-7, with 8 nucleotides matching TRBD1. CDR3 length: 16 amino acids. The junction had 6 bases not matched to a gene; V was cut back by 0 bases and J by 2 bases. Germline lookup yields CDR1 LGHDT and CDR2 YNNKEL (reference sequence). Written as DNA, the CDR3 is TGTGCCAGCAGCCAAGATTGGGGACAGGTAACCTACGAGCAGTACTTC. This translates into CASSQDWGQVTYEQYF.

The chain carries TRBV6-5 and TRBJ2-3; the match to TRBD2 covers 12 bases. V lost 6 bases to trimming and J lost 5 bases; unmatched junction nucleotides: 3. The CDR3 is 14 amino acids. Germline values: CDR1 MNHEY, CDR2 SVGAGI. The CDR3 is CASRTSGGEDTQYF. CDR3 nucleotides: TGTGCCAGCAGGACTAGCGGGGGAGAAGATACGCAGTATTTT.

The V call is TRBV7-8, the J call TRBJ1-2; TRBD1 agrees at 9 bases. V shed 3 bases and J 8 bases; nucleotides not matched to a gene: 10. The CDR3 is 15 residues long. Germline V gene sequence: CDR1 SGHVS, CDR2 FQNEAQ. The CDR3 coding sequence is TGTGCCAGCAGCTTGGGGAGGACAGGGGCCGGCGGCTACACCTTC. Residues: CASSLGRTGAGGYTF.

This chain connects TRBV6-5 to TRBJ2-3, with 8 positions matching TRBD1. The V and J ends lost 4 bases and 4 bases, in that order; junction bases with no gene match: 10. In germline, CDR1 is MNHEY, CDR2 SVGAGI. The CDR3 has 16 amino acids. CDR3 sequence (DNA): TGTGCCAGCAGTTTCGGACAGGGTAACCTGGCAGATACGCAGTATTTT. Amino acid sequence: CASSFGQGNLADTQYF.

The V call is TRBV10-3, the J call TRBJ2-3, with D possibly TRBD2 on 7 matching bases. Trimming left V 9 bases short and J 0 bases short, with 22 bases between. CDR3 size: 17 residues. The germline V gene encodes CDR1 ENHRY and CDR2 SYGVKD. CDR3 nucleotide sequence: TGTGCCATTCAGTCAGCTCCTCGGGGGGCGAGCACAGATACGCAGTATTTT. It codes for CAIQSAPRGASTDTQYF.

The chain uses TRBV21-1 and TRBJ1-3; the table's TRBD1 call for D was not verified on the DNA. TRBV21-1 is annotated as a pseudogene. This CDR3 spans 14 amino acids. Here the CDR3 DNA reads TGTGCCAGCAGCACAGGGGTGGGTGGAAACACCATATATTTT. Its protein product is CASSTGVGGNTIYF.

The chain joins TRBV18 to TRBJ2-1; 10 nucleotides line up with TRBD1. J was trimmed by 3 bases and V by 2 bases; bases with no gene match: 7. The CDR3 is 17 residues long. Germline CDR1 and CDR2: KGHSH and LQKENI. The CDR3 DNA is TGTGCCAGCTCACCAGGACAGGGGGGGTACAACTACAATGAGCAGTTCTTC. This sequence encodes CASSPGQGGYNYNEQFF.

The V and J genes are TRBV18 and TRBJ2-1; 12 bases agree with TRBD2. Germline trimming cut 8 bases from V and 8 bases from J; bases unmatched to any gene: 10. The germline V gene encodes CDR1 KGHSH and CDR2 LQKENI. There are 15 residues in the CDR3. The DNA for the CDR3 is TGTGCCAGCCAGGGACTAGCGGGCCCCTGGGATGAGCAGTTCTTC. Residues: CASQGLAGPWDEQFF.

This chain links TRBV25-1 with TRBJ2-1; 7 nucleotides align to TRBD1. The V gene's germline CDR1 is MGHDK and CDR2 SYGVNS. With 6 bases clipped from V and 4 bases from J, the junction kept 6 bases outside the gene matches. The CDR3 is 14 residues long. As DNA, the CDR3 is TGTGCCAGCAGGGGACAGCAGGGTTACAATGAGCAGTTCTTC. It yields the protein CASRGQQGYNEQFF.

The chain combines TRBV28 with TRBJ1-3; weak D call: TRBD1 (6 bases). Germline V lookup: CDR1 MDHEN, CDR2 SYDVKM. Trimming took off 1 base at V and 8 bases at J, with 9 bases between the two ends. The CDR3 runs to 13 residues. As DNA, the CDR3 is TGTGCCAGCAGTTTATTACAGGGAGACACCATATATTTT. Its protein is CASSLLQGDTIYF.

J is TRBJ2-5 and V is TRBV7-2; TRBD2 matches at 12 bases. The CDR3 spans 16 residues. In germline, CDR1 is SGHTA, CDR2 FQGNSA. V shed 5 bases and J 6 bases; nucleotides not matched to a gene: 10. CDR3 in DNA: TGTGCCAGCAGCCTTAGCCTAGCGGGGGGGCCACAGACCCAGTACTTC. It yields the protein CASSLSLAGGPQTQYF.

In its sample, this clone was seen once. The gene calls are TRBV5-1 and TRBJ1-2, with D perhaps matching TRBD1 (6 bases). This CDR3 has 13 amino acids. The ends were cut back, 0 bases at V and 6 bases at J, with 9 bases in the middle. The germline CDR1 and CDR2 sequences are SGHRS and YFSETQ. The CDR3 DNA reads TGCGCCAGCAGCTTGGAACAGGGAGATGGCTACACCTTC. As protein: CASSLEQGDGYTF.

The chain couples TRBV5-6 to TRBJ2-3; TRBD2 aligns across 12 bases. Losses at the gene ends were 1 base for V and 2 bases for J; bases not matched to a gene: 5. This CDR3 spans 17 amino acids. The germline gives CDR1 SGHDT, CDR2 YYEEEE. The CDR3 loop reads CASSLSTSGGTTDTQYF. The CDR3 DNA follows: TGTGCCAGCAGCTTGAGTACTAGCGGGGGGACCACAGATACGCAGTATTTT.

This chain joins TRBV5-1 and TRBJ2-3; D not resolved. V shed 7 bases and J shed 4 bases, with 7 bases lying between them. CDR1 is SGHRS, CDR2 YFSETQ, per germline. The CDR3 consists of 11 residues. The CDR3 is CASQLADTQYF. In nucleotides, the CDR3 is TGCGCCAGCCAATTAGCAGATACGCAGTATTTT.

This chain links TRBV18 with TRBJ1-6; TRBD1 agrees at 7 bases. The germline V gene encodes CDR1 KGHSH and CDR2 LQKENI. The CDR3 loop spans 18 amino acids. V shed 0 bases, J shed 7 bases, and the junction held 12 bases outside the gene matches. CDR3 sequence (DNA): TGTGCCAGCTCACCACCGGGACCAGGGGCAGGGGGAAATTCACCCCTCCACTTT. This codes for CASSPPGPGAGGNSPLHF.

The rearrangement links TRBV27 to TRBJ1-2; TRBD1 is a possible D gene (6 bases). The CDR3 loop spans 12 amino acids. V dropped 6 bases and J dropped 14 bases, with 19 bases sitting between them. Germline V CDR1 and CDR2: MNHEY, SMNVEV (reference sequence). This CDR3 is CASRTGTHPYTF. The CDR3 nucleotides are TGTGCCAGCAGGACCGGGACACACCCTTATACCTTC.

This clone was seen a single time. The chain employs TRBV7-9 and TRBJ1-2, with TRBD1 as a possible D gene (5 bases). Germline V gives CDR1 SEHNR, CDR2 FQNEAQ (reference sequence). Trimming took off 5 bases at V and 2 bases at J, with 15 bases between the two ends. The length of the CDR3 is 15 residues. In DNA, the CDR3 is TGTGCCAGCAGCGTGGGTGGGGCAGGCAACTATGGCTACACCTTC. Amino acid sequence: CASSVGGAGNYGYTF.

The chain has TRBV18 and TRBJ1-1; TRBD1 might be the D (6 bases). The CDR3 runs to 16 residues. Germline V gene lookup returns CDR1 KGHSH and CDR2 LQKENI. The V end was cut by 2 bases, the J end by 3 bases, with 16 bases between. As DNA, the CDR3 is TGTGCCAGCTCACCAGGGGGGGCCCAGGAGGACACTGAAGCTTTCTTT. Protein sequence: CASSPGGAQEDTEAFF. Drawing the rest from reference TRBV18 and TRBJ1-1, the complete variable domain is NAGVMQNPRHLVRRRGQEARLRCSPMKGHSHVYWYRQLPEEGLKFMVYLQKENIIDESGMPKERFSAEFPKEGPSILRIQQVVRGDSAAYFCASSPGGAQEDTEAFFGQGTRLTVV.

The rearrangement links TRBV7-9 to TRBJ1-6; possibly TRBD1 for D (5 bases). CDR1 and CDR2 from the germline V gene are SEHNR and FQNEAQ (reference sequence). Trimming pared 4 bases from V and 6 bases from J, leaving 16 bases between. The CDR3 runs to 16 residues. The CDR3 is CASSSTTGTGNSPLHF. CDR3 in DNA: TGTGCCAGCAGCTCCACTACCGGGACTGGTAATTCACCCCTCCACTTT.